Listed below are T cell receptor beta chains from one sample, sequenced in a study of CD8 T cells in ankylosing spondylitis. MiXCR, run by TCRdb on the 5' RACE reads, gives a single entry per CDR3 protein. Of about 500,000 distinct CDR3 sequences in the sample, roughly 5.2% were seen once. What was sequenced was blood, either unsorted or a sorted T cell fraction (not recorded which). The receptors here all came from a male donor with ankylosing spondylitis. Each CDR3 is given with its conserved first and last residue. A D gene is named only where the DNA matches it firmly. Some rows mark clone size as missing; the rest say once, few, many or name a class of expanded clone.

DNA: TGTGCCAGCAGCCCCTTTGAGGGGGATACGCAGTATTTT
CDR3: CASSPFEGDTQYF
size: .
J: TRBJ2-3
D: .
V: TRBV4-2

DNA: TGTGCCAGCAGCCCCCCTGGGGGGAGGCAAGAGACCCAGTACTTC
CDR3: CASSPPGGRQETQYF
size: few
J: TRBJ2-5
D: .
V: TRBV7-2

DNA: TGCGCCAGCAGCCACCTCGCAGGGGGCAACACTGAAGCTTTCTTT
CDR3: CASSHLAGGNTEAFF
size: many
J: TRBJ1-1
D: TRBD1
V: TRBV4-1

DNA: TGTGCCAGCAGTAACCAAATGAACGGACTAGCGGAACAAGAGACCCAGTACTTC
CDR3: CASSNQMNGLAEQETQYF
size: .
J: TRBJ2-5
D: TRBD2
V: TRBV6-5

DNA: TGCAGCGTCGAGAGGGACAGAAGCTACGAGCAGTACTTC
CDR3: CSVERDRSYEQYF
size: many
J: TRBJ2-7
D: TRBD1
V: TRBV29-1

DNA: TGCAGTGCCTTCTATGACGGGATCAATCAGCCCCAGCATTTT
CDR3: CSAFYDGINQPQHF
size: many
J: TRBJ1-5
D: .
V: TRBV20-1

DNA: TGCGCCAGCAGACCCGGGGGATCCTACGAGCAGTACTTC
CDR3: CASRPGGSYEQYF
size: many
J: TRBJ2-7
D: .
V: TRBV5-1

DNA: TGTGCCAGCAGTTACTTGGAAGGAGAGCTGTTTTTT
CDR3: CASSYLEGELFF
size: many
J: TRBJ2-2
D: .
V: TRBV6-2/TRBV6-3

DNA: TGCAGGGCTAAACCGGGACTGGGGGGCTACGAGCAGTACTTC
CDR3: CRAKPGLGGYEQYF
size: many
J: TRBJ2-7
D: .
V: TRBV20-1

DNA: TGTGCCAGCAGCGTAGGGGCGGACACGAACATTCAGTACTTC
CDR3: CASSVGADTNIQYF
size: few
J: TRBJ2-4
D: .
V: TRBV9

DNA: TGTGCCAGCAGTTTGAGGCAGGGGCGCGAGCAGTACTTC
CDR3: CASSLRQGREQYF
size: .
J: TRBJ2-7
D: .
V: TRBV28

DNA: TGCGCCAGCAGCCCGACAGGGGCCGCGGAAAAACTGTTTTTT
CDR3: CASSPTGAAEKLFF
size: many
J: TRBJ1-4
D: TRBD1
V: TRBV4-3

DNA: TGTGCCAGCAGCTCCCACCCTGGGGACAGGGGGCCGGAGACCCAGTACTTC
CDR3: CASSSHPGDRGPETQYF
size: many
J: TRBJ2-5
D: TRBD1
V: TRBV9

DNA: TGCAGCGTCCTTCGGGGGGCTGCAGATACGCAGTATTTT
CDR3: CSVLRGAADTQYF
size: many
J: TRBJ2-3
D: .
V: TRBV29-1

DNA: TGCGCCAGCAGGATGAACAGGGACACTGAAGCTTTCTTT
CDR3: CASRMNRDTEAFF
size: many
J: TRBJ1-1
D: .
V: TRBV4-3

DNA: TGTGCCAGCAGCAGATCAGGGGGGGCAAACTATGGCTACACCTTC
CDR3: CASSRSGGANYGYTF
size: many
J: TRBJ1-2
D: TRBD1
V: TRBV7-2

DNA: TGTGCCAGCAGTGCCCGGGACTACTCACCCCTCCACTTT
CDR3: CASSARDYSPLHF
size: many
J: TRBJ1-6
D: .
V: TRBV12-3/TRBV12-4

DNA: TGCAGCGTCAGGGGCATATCGCACACTGAAGCTTTCTTT
CDR3: CSVRGISHTEAFF
size: many
J: TRBJ1-1
D: .
V: TRBV29-1